Shown below are 8 T cell receptor beta chains from a single sample sequenced in a study of response to subunit inactivated influenza vaccine. TCRdb re-analysed the RT-PCR reads in MiXCR, keeping a single row per CDR3 protein. The sample contains under 200,000 distinct CDR3 sequences, roughly 11% of which appear only once. The source was non-naive T cells sorted from PBMCs, collected roughly 45 days after vaccination. These receptors all stem from a man aged 45-65 years who received an inactivated influenza vaccine.

This clonotype was counted only a few times. The chain combines TRBV27 with TRBJ2-5; D not resolved. This CDR3 spans 13 amino acids. Germline CDR1 and CDR2: MNHEY and SMNVEV (reference sequence). Trimming removed 4 bases at V and 4 bases at J, with 10 bases between. The CDR3 DNA is TGTGCCAGCAGTTCCAGGCCGAGAGAGACCCAGTACTTC. Its protein is CASSSRPRETQYF.

The V gene is TRBV7-9, the J gene TRBJ2-4, with D perhaps matching TRBD2 (5 bases). The CDR3 totals 13 residues. Germline CDR1 is SEHNR and CDR2 is FQNEAQ (reference sequence). V was pared by 3 bases and J by 5 bases, with 8 bases between. As DNA, the CDR3 is TGTGCCAGCAGCTTGGGGAGCCAAAACATTCAGTACTTC. Protein sequence: CASSLGSQNIQYF.

This clonotype appeared a single time. The V gene is TRBV18, the J gene TRBJ2-7, with D uncertain. Trimming removed 5 bases at V and 2 bases at J, with 7 bases between. CDR3 size: 12 residues. Germline CDR1 is KGHSH and CDR2 is LQKENI. This CDR3 reads CASSSTTYEQYF. CDR3 DNA sequence: TGTGCCAGCTCATCCACCACCTACGAGCAGTACTTC.

This clonotype was seen ten or more times. This chain joins TRBV11-2 and TRBJ2-5; D may be TRBD2 (5 bases). Germline assignment: CDR1 SGHAT and CDR2 FQNNGV. Trimming shortened V by 0 bases and J by 4 bases, and 21 bases separated the two germline ends. The length of the CDR3 is 18 residues. The CDR3 spells CASSLEFSGRGWRETQYF. In nucleotides, the CDR3 is TGTGCCAGCAGCTTAGAGTTCTCTGGACGGGGTTGGAGAGAGACCCAGTACTTC.

This clonotype was observed at least ten times. The chain uses TRBV7-2 and TRBJ2-2; no definite D call. The CDR3 extends over 12 amino acids. Germline V gene sequence: CDR1 SGHTA, CDR2 FQGNSA. V lost 10 bases and J lost 5, with 11 bases in between. The DNA of the CDR3 is TGTGCCACCCAAACTGGGACCGGGGAGCTGTTTTTT. Translating it yields CATQTGTGELFF.

This clonotype was observed at least ten times. This chain joins TRBV5-1 and TRBJ2-1, with D tentatively TRBD2 (6 bases). V lost 4 bases and J lost 0, with 11 bases in between. The CDR3 has 15 amino acids. Per the germline V gene, CDR1 is SGHRS and CDR2 is YFSETQ. The CDR3 coding sequence is TGCGCCAGCAGCCGCGGGGCTTACTCCTACAATGAGCAGTTCTTC. Translation: CASSRGAYSYNEQFF.

The chain combines TRBV5-1 with TRBJ2-2; TRBD2 matches 13 bases. The V and J ends lost 5 bases and 1 base, in that order; junction bases with no gene match: 14. The length of the CDR3 is 20 residues. Germline V CDR1 and CDR2: SGHRS, YFSETQ. CDR3 in DNA: TGCGCCAGCAGACAACCCCCGGGACTAGCGGGAAGTGGGAACACCGGGGAGCTGTTTTTT. It is translated as CASRQPPGLAGSGNTGELFF.

This clonotype has a count of ten or more. This chain's CDR3 is CSSRQAYNEQFF. CDR3 sequence (DNA): TGCAGCTCTAGACAGGCATACAATGAGCAGTTCTTC. The V gene is TRBV29-1, the J gene TRBJ2-1; D is possibly TRBD1 (6 bases). Between the trimmed V and J ends, which lost 8 bases and 4 bases, there was a span of 12 bases. Germline assignment: CDR1 SQVTM and CDR2 ANQGSEA. CDR3 length equals 12 residues.